This TCR beta chain was captured in a study of T cells in Graves' hyperthyroidism and ophthalmopathy. Study observations and caveats: A median roughly six months before onset, the model predicted ophthalmopathy.

The V end lost 7 bases, the J end lost 3 bases, and 3 bases lay between the germline ends. Germline-derived CDR1 and CDR2 are SGHTA and FQGNSA. The CDR3 consists of 10 residues. This clonotype was counted many times. The antigen is undetermined. TCR beta CDR3 regions were amplified from RNA. With the HTBI primer set, the TCR CDR3 went through a first round of RT-PCR. TCRdb passed the multiplex PCR reads through MiXCR, listing each CDR3 protein once. This table holds fewer than 250,000 distinct CDR3 sequences, about 25% found once. Exclusion of a patient resulted from uncontrolled infection, other autoimmune disease, pregnancy or lactation.

The genes are TRBV7-2 and TRBJ2-5; no reliable D call. Sequenced material: blood. This sequence originates from a woman between 35 and 50 years old with Graves' ophthalmopathy. The CDR3 bases are TGTGCCAGCAACGAAGAGACCCAGTACTTC. Amino acid sequence: CASNEETQYF.